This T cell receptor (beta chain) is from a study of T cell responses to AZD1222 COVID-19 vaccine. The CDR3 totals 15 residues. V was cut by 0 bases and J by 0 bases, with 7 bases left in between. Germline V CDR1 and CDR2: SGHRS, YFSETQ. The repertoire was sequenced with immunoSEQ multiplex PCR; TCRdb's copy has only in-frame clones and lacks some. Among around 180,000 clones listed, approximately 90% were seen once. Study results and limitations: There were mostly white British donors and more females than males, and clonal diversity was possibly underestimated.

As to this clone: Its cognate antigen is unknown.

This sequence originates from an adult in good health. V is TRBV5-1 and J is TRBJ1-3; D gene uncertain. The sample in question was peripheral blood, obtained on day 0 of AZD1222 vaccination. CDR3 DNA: TGCGCCAGCAGCTTGGCCCCGCTCTCTGGAAACACCATATATTTT. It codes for CASSLAPLSGNTIYF.